This T cell receptor (beta chain) emerged from a study of T-cell reconstitution after alpha-beta-depleted transplantation in children. The library targeted TCRbeta and was prepared with unique molecular identifiers. TCRdb reanalysed the PCR reads using MiXCR and keeps one entry per CDR3 protein. The sample holds hundreds of thousands of distinct CDR3 sequences, 10% seen once. Germline V gene lookup returns CDR1 SQVTM and CDR2 ANQGSEA. The CDR3 has 14 amino acids. The V gene lost 5 bases and the J gene lost 0 bases, with 14 bases spanning the gap. Sequencing used PBMCs, obtained before TCRalphabeta/CD19-depleted stem cell transplant. The TCR originated in a child between 2 and 9 years old with inherited bone marrow failure, due to receive a stem cell transplant. The chain combines TRBV29-1 with TRBJ2-7, with D perhaps matching TRBD1 (6 bases). The CDR3 bases are TGCAGCGTTTTACAGGGCCGCGCCTCCTACGAGCAGTACTTC. This gives the protein CSVLQGRASYEQYF.